This TCR beta chain originates from a study of T cells after yellow fever vaccination. Findings of the study overall: Researchers cautioned that FACS-sorted repertoires could harbor abundant clonotypes contaminating from the bulk population. Post-booster repertoires again held most primary-vaccination clones (roughly 96% CD4, just under 90% CD8).

TCRdb re-called the 5' RACE reads through MiXCR, storing one row per CDR3 protein. The table records hundreds of thousands of distinct CDR3 sequences, around 20% of them present only once. This clonotype was detected only a few times. What it binds is not known. The CDR3 contains 17 residues. V shed 2 bases and J 1 base; nucleotides not matched to a gene: 5. Germline lookup yields CDR1 ENHRY and CDR2 SYGVKD. V gene TRBV10-3 combines with J gene TRBJ2-5; 12 bases line up with TRBD2. Sequenced here: PBMCs, sampled before the yellow fever booster vaccination. The sequence came from a man in his late teens or twenties who received the YFV17D yellow fever vaccine. CDR3 DNA sequence: TGTGCCATCAGTGAGCCGGGACTAGCGGGTATCCAAGAGACCCAGTACTTC. Amino acid sequence: CAISEPGLAGIQETQYF.